The 2 T cell receptor beta chains below were found in one sample sequenced in a study of CD8 T cells in Susac syndrome (dated by TCRdb to about 2019). The receptor library was made with the immunoSEQ multiplex PCR assay. RNA was extracted with the RNeasy kit and 0.5 to 1 ug was reverse transcribed using random hexamers. The public sequencing data were trimmed at Q25 with fastp and processed into clonotypes with MiXCR by TCRdb, which kept only in-frame beta chains. Every distinct CDR3 protein forms one entry, paired with its most common genes and DNA. The sample table shows fewer than 150,000 distinct CDR3 sequences, and 91% are seen once. Of the sample, roughly 0.25% falls within the top ten clones. Material: CD8+ T cells from PBMCs. These receptor sequences come from a human donor with multiple sclerosis.

This clonotype appeared once. This chain uses TRBV18 with TRBJ1-1; D call uncertain. V lost 6 bases and J lost 1, with 12 bases in between. The germline V gene has CDR1 KGHSH and CDR2 LQKENI. This CDR3 comprises 14 residues. This CDR3 reads CASSPPGTNTEAFF. Here the CDR3 DNA reads TGTGCCAGCTCGCCCCCGGGTACGAACACTGAAGCTTTCTTT.

V gene TRBV3-1 combines with J gene TRBJ2-2; D may be TRBD1 (6 bases). The V end lost 5 bases, the J end lost 1 base, and 14 bases lay between the germline ends. Per the germline V gene, CDR1 is LGHDT and CDR2 is YNNKEL (reference sequence). CDR3 length: 16 residues. The CDR3 nucleotides are TGTGCCAGCAGCAAGGACAGTTCCCTGAACACCGGGGAGCTGTTTTTT. Translated: CASSKDSSLNTGELFF.